Each of the 29 T cell receptor beta chains below was sequenced from the same sample in a study of graft-versus-host responses after intestinal transplantation. These TCRs' antigens remain unknown. Repertoires were generated with immunoSEQ multiplex PCR, while TCRdb's copy carries only in-frame clones and drops some. This table has 120,000 or so clones, around 93% appearing once. The sequencing used unstimulated CD8+ T cells sorted from spleen or lymph node cells, collected before intestinal transplant. These TCRs come from a human donor who received an intestinal transplant.

V usage is TRBV6-1 and J usage is TRBJ2-5; the match to TRBD2 covers 7 bases. The CDR3 runs 15 residues. Germline CDR1 reads MNHNS; CDR2 reads SASEGT. Trimming cost V 4 bases and J 5 bases; bases outside gene matches: 10. CDR3 in amino acids: CASSGGGRAAETQYF. The CDR3 DNA reads as TGTGCCAGCAGTGGGGGGGGGAGGGCCGCGGAGACCCAGTACTTC.

Note on this clone: Germline and junction disagree at one end, which may indicate a read error. The chain has TRBV5-1 and TRBJ2-1, with TRBD1 matching over 7 bases. The germline gives CDR1 SGHRS, CDR2 YFSETQ. The CDR3 length is 15 residues. CDR3 nucleotides: TGCGCCAGCAGCACCGGGACAGCCAACTACCATGAGCAGTTCTTC. Translation gives CASSTGTANYHEQFF.

This chain connects TRBV2 to TRBJ2-7; possibly TRBD2 for D (6 bases). V was clipped by 11 bases and J by 0 bases, with 14 bases between them. The germline gives CDR1 SNHLY, CDR2 FYNNEI. The CDR3 is made up of 13 amino acids. The CDR3 bases are TGTGCCGGGGCGGGGACGGTCTCCTACGAGCAGTACTTC. Amino acids: CAGAGTVSYEQYF.

The chain is built from TRBV10-2 and TRBJ2-1, with 11 bases aligning to TRBD2. The CDR3 consists of 15 residues. Germline V gives CDR1 WSHSY, CDR2 SAAADI. V lost 8 bases to trimming and J lost 5 bases; unmatched junction nucleotides: 8. The CDR3 is CASRKGLAVHNEQFF. CDR3 DNA: TGCGCCAGCCGGAAGGGACTAGCGGTACACAATGAGCAGTTCTTC.

V and J are TRBV5-6 and TRBJ1-2; D may be TRBD1 (5 bases). Per the germline V gene, CDR1 is SGHDT and CDR2 is YYEEEE. This CDR3 has 12 residues. V gave up 0 bases and J gave up 12 bases, with 12 bases separating them. CDR3 nucleotide sequence: TGTGCCAGCAGCTTGGGATCAGGGATCCACACCTTC. Protein sequence: CASSLGSGIHTF.

The V call is TRBV30, the J call TRBJ2-1; perhaps TRBD1 as D (6 bases). This CDR3 contains 13 residues. Germline CDR1 and CDR2: GTSNPN and SVGIG (reference sequence). The ends were cut back, 4 bases at V and 8 bases at J, with 15 bases in the middle. The CDR3 bases are TGTGCCTGGACCGAGGGGGTCGGGGATGAGCAGTTCTTC. Amino acids: CAWTEGVGDEQFF.

V is TRBV2 and J is TRBJ2-3, with TRBD2 identical over 15 bases. The CDR3 consists of 16 residues. Germline V gene data show CDR1 as SNHLY and CDR2 as FYNNEI. With 6 bases clipped from V and 3 bases from J, the junction kept 4 bases outside the gene matches. The CDR3 nucleotides read TGTGCCAGCAGGGGACTAGCGGGAGGCAGAACAGATACGCAGTATTTT. Residues: CASRGLAGGRTDTQYF.

This clone was counted once. CDR3 sequence: CASSFQGPWRGYTF. The CDR3 coding sequence is TGTGCCAGCAGCTTTCAGGGGCCTTGGCGTGGCTACACCTTC. This chain joins TRBV5-6 and TRBJ1-2; D perhaps matches TRBD1 (6 bases). V was clipped by 2 bases and J by 7 bases, with 15 bases between them. Germline assignment: CDR1 SGHDT and CDR2 YYEEEE. This CDR3 contains 14 residues.

The chain has TRBV1 and TRBJ1-5; the DNA was not used to check the table's D call, TRBD1. TRBV1 constitutes a pseudogene. CDR3 length: 14 amino acids. CDR3 region: CTSSQTGYNQPQHF. CDR3 nucleotide sequence: TGCACCAGCAGCCAAACAGGGTACAATCAGCCCCAGCATTTT.

The J gene is TRBJ1-1, the V gene TRBV6-5, with TRBD1 matching over 9 bases. V was pared by 0 bases and J by 5 bases, with 4 bases of the junction left unmatched. CDR1 is MNHEY and CDR2 is SVGAGI in the germline V gene. CDR3 length: 15 amino acids. The CDR3 sequence is CASSYSGTGKTEAFF. The CDR3 region has the DNA TGTGCCAGCAGTTACTCCGGGACAGGGAAGACTGAAGCTTTCTTT.

CDR3 coding DNA: TGTGCCAGCAGCCTTTCGACAGATTCCTATGGCTACACCTTC. Translated: CASSLSTDSYGYTF. This rearrangement joins TRBV7-9 to TRBJ1-2; possibly TRBD1 for D (5 bases). Germline loops: CDR1 SEHNR, CDR2 FQNEAQ (reference sequence). V lost 5 bases, J lost 4 bases, and 14 bases lay in between. This CDR3 contains 14 residues.

The chain is built from TRBV6-1 and TRBJ2-7; either TRBD1 or TRBD2 may fit D (6 bases each). Per germline, CDR1 MNHNS and CDR2 SASEGT. The CDR3 contains 14 residues. The ends were cut back, 4 bases at V and 1 base at J, with 11 bases in the middle. The CDR3 loop is CASSGSGASYEQYF. DNA of the CDR3: TGTGCCAGCAGTGGCTCGGGGGCGTCCTACGAGCAGTACTTC.

A single count supports this clone. This chain uses TRBV5-1 with TRBJ2-1; D possibly corresponds to TRBD1 (6 bases). CDR1 and CDR2 from the germline V gene are SGHRS and YFSETQ. The CDR3 spans 13 residues. Trimming pared 3 bases from V and 6 bases from J, leaving 10 bases between. CDR3 protein: CASSYGTSNEQFF. The CDR3, as DNA: TGCGCCAGCAGCTACGGGACATCCAATGAGCAGTTCTTC.

In this sample, this clone turned up once. V usage is TRBV15 and J usage is TRBJ1-2, with 8 bases fitting TRBD1. The V gene end was trimmed by 9 bases and the J gene end by 6 bases; junction bases not matched to a gene: 6. The germline V gene has CDR1 LNHNV and CDR2 YYDKDF (reference sequence). CDR3 length: 12 amino acids. CDR3 sequence (DNA): TGTGCCACGATGGACAGGGTAAATGGCTACACCTTC. Translating gives CATMDRVNGYTF.

The gene calls are TRBV2 and TRBJ2-7; TRBD1 agrees at 8 bases. CDR1 and CDR2 (germline): SNHLY, FYNNEI. J lost 5 bases, V lost 3 bases, and 6 bases had no gene match. The CDR3 loop spans 14 amino acids. The CDR3 bases are TGTGCCAGCAGTGACGGGGACAGGAGTAACGAGCAGTACTTC. It yields the protein CASSDGDRSNEQYF.

The genes are TRBV27 and TRBJ2-2; 11 nucleotides match TRBD1. This CDR3 is 16 amino acids long. Germline V gives CDR1 MNHEY, CDR2 SMNVEV (reference sequence). The trim removed 4 bases at V and 6 bases at J, leaving 7 bases unmatched. CDR3 DNA sequence: TGTGCCAGCAGTTACGCCGGGACAGGGGGTCCCGGGGAGCTGTTTTTT. It translates to CASSYAGTGGPGELFF.

The J gene is TRBJ2-3, the V gene TRBV9; 9 bases fit TRBD2. The V gene's germline CDR1 is SGDLS and CDR2 YYNGEE. Unmatched junction bases numbered 6, after V lost 4 bases and J lost 3 bases. CDR3 length: 15 amino acids. The CDR3 DNA reads as TGTGCCAGCAGCCCCTCTAGCGGGACAACAGATACGCAGTATTTT. Encoded protein: CASSPSSGTTDTQYF.

The chain recombines TRBV19 with TRBJ1-5; no clear D gene. The ends were cut back, 7 bases at V and 2 bases at J, with 15 bases in the middle. Germline loops: CDR1 LNHDA, CDR2 SQIVND (reference sequence). This CDR3 comprises 15 residues. CDR3 region: CASTRSPGGNQPQHF. DNA of the CDR3: TGTGCCAGTACCCGCAGTCCTGGGGGCAATCAGCCCCAGCATTTT.

The chain couples TRBV7-9 to TRBJ2-7, with unresolved D. The CDR3 is 13 residues long. The germline gives CDR1 SEHNR, CDR2 FQNEAQ (reference sequence). The germline V and J ends were trimmed by 3 bases and 3 bases, with 9 bases remaining between them. The CDR3 loop reads CASSFSSNYEQYF. The CDR3 nucleotides are TGTGCCAGCAGCTTTTCTAGTAACTACGAGCAGTACTTC.

The rearrangement uses TRBV7-8 and TRBJ2-7; the D gene is possibly TRBD1 (6 bases). Germline V gene lookup returns CDR1 SGHVS and CDR2 FQNEAQ. The length of the CDR3 is 14 residues. Trimming shortened V by 2 bases and J by 0 bases, and 8 bases separated the two germline ends. The CDR3 nucleotides are TGTGCCAGCAGCTTATGGGGGCTCTCCTACGAGCAGTACTTC. It codes for CASSLWGLSYEQYF.

The J gene is TRBJ1-3, the V gene TRBV28; no definite D call. V was trimmed by 5 bases and J by 0 bases, leaving 8 bases between them. The CDR3 is 14 amino acids. CDR1 is MDHEN and CDR2 is SYDVKM in the germline V gene. The CDR3 DNA sequence: TGTGCCAGCAGTCCCCTCAACTCTGGAAACACCATATATTTT. Protein product: CASSPLNSGNTIYF. The full variable domain, in which reference TRBV28 and TRBJ1-3 provide the parts outside the CDR3, is DVKVTQSSRYLVKRTGEKVFLECVQDMDHENMFWYRQDPGLGLRLIYFSYDVKMKEKGDIPEGYSVSREKKERFSLILESASTNQTSMYLCASSPLNSGNTIYFGEGSWLTVV.

The genes are TRBV9 and TRBJ1-2; no firm D call. V was clipped by 4 bases and J by 8 bases, with 30 bases between them. The CDR3 totals 18 residues. Germline CDR1 is SGDLS and CDR2 is YYNGEE. This chain's CDR3 is CASSNNPTTETESGGYTF. DNA of the CDR3: TGTGCCAGCAGCAATAACCCGACAACAGAGACGGAATCTGGCGGCTACACCTTC.

The chain recombines TRBV5-4 with TRBJ2-1; 8 bases agree with TRBD2. The CDR3 extends over 16 amino acids. The germline gives CDR1 SGHNT, CDR2 YYREEE (reference sequence). V was clipped by 0 bases and J by 7 bases; unmatched bases: 9. CDR3 coding DNA: TGTGCCAGCAGCTTGGCTTCCAGCGGGAGTCGGAATGAGCAGTTCTTC. This codes for CASSLASSGSRNEQFF.

The chain links TRBV19 to TRBJ2-7; D remains ambiguous. CDR3 length: 16 amino acids. The V gene's germline CDR1 is LNHDA and CDR2 SQIVND (reference sequence). V was cut by 3 bases and J by 1 base, with 16 bases left in between. CDR3 amino acids: CASSIQWSLWSYEQYF. The DNA of the CDR3 is TGTGCCAGTAGTATCCAATGGTCCCTCTGGTCCTACGAGCAGTACTTC.

The J gene is TRBJ1-4, the V gene TRBV7-9; D is undetermined. Germline V gives CDR1 SEHNR, CDR2 FQNEAQ (reference sequence). CDR3 length: 14 residues. V lost 4 bases and J lost 4, with 10 bases in between. This chain's CDR3 is CASSSRTVNEKLFF. DNA of the CDR3: TGTGCCAGCAGCTCAAGGACGGTTAATGAAAAACTGTTTTTT.

About this clone: One end of the junction is discordant with germline, which a read error may explain. Other DNA sequences in this sample translate to the same CDR3. The chain is built from TRBV13 and TRBJ2-7; either TRBD1 or TRBD2 may fit D (5 bases each). The CDR3 runs 15 residues. Germline V gives CDR1 PRHDT, CDR2 FYEKMQ (reference sequence). The CDR3 loop reads CASSSRGPPSYEQYF. CDR3 nucleotide sequence: TGCGCCAGCAGCTCAAGGGGACCTCCCTCCTACGAGCAGTACTTC.

The V call is TRBV5-1, the J call TRBJ2-1, with D maybe TRBD2 (6 bases). V lost 0 bases, J lost 8 bases, and 18 bases lay in between. The CDR3 spans 16 residues. Germline V gene data show CDR1 as SGHRS and CDR2 as YFSETQ. The CDR3 nucleotides read TGCGCCAGCAGCTTGGCCCTAGCGTCGGGTGGTGATGAGCAGTTCTTC. Its translation: CASSLALASGGDEQFF.

The chain carries TRBV7-6 and TRBJ1-2; weak D call: TRBD1 (6 bases). The germline CDR1 and CDR2 sequences are SGHVS and FNYEAQ. The CDR3 consists of 16 residues. The V end was cut by 2 bases, the J end by 5 bases, with 18 bases between. This CDR3 is CASSLMKGQGSYGYTF. DNA for the CDR3: TGTGCCAGCAGCTTAATGAAGGGACAAGGGTCTTATGGCTACACCTTC.

The gene calls are TRBV27 and TRBJ2-7; 10 bases agree with TRBD1. The junction had 2 bases not matched to a gene; V was cut back by 4 bases and J by 2 bases. The CDR3 has 14 residues. Germline CDR1 reads MNHEY; CDR2 reads SMNVEV (reference sequence). CDR3 residues: CASSWTGGTYEQYF. Here the CDR3 DNA reads TGTGCCAGCAGTTGGACAGGGGGAACCTACGAGCAGTACTTC.